Only a few counts were recorded for the clone carrying this T cell receptor beta chain. Its antigen remains unknown. The sample is drawn from a study of identical twins. The study's findings and limits: There was more out-of-frame TCR alpha sharing in monozygotic twins than models estimated.

Template switching, a step in the protocol, added a universal primer site, and cDNA carried unique molecular identifiers. Using its own MiXCR run on the 5' RACE reads, TCRdb lists one record per CDR3 protein. The sample records about 530,000 distinct CDR3 sequences, 20% to 25% being singletons. Separately, the same data were catalogued under a study of yellow fever vaccine responses in identical twins.

This sequence originates from a woman between 18 and 29 years old in good health. The sequencing sample was made of CD4+ T cells sorted from blood.

CDR3: CASSLGGANNQPQHF. CDR3 DNA sequence: TGTGCCAGCAGTTTAGGAGGGGCGAACAATCAGCCCCAGCATTTT. This sequence joins TRBV12-3 or TRBV12-4 and TRBJ1-5; possibly TRBD1 for D (5 bases). The V end was cut by 1 base, the J end by 3 bases, with 10 bases between. CDR3 length equals 15 residues.